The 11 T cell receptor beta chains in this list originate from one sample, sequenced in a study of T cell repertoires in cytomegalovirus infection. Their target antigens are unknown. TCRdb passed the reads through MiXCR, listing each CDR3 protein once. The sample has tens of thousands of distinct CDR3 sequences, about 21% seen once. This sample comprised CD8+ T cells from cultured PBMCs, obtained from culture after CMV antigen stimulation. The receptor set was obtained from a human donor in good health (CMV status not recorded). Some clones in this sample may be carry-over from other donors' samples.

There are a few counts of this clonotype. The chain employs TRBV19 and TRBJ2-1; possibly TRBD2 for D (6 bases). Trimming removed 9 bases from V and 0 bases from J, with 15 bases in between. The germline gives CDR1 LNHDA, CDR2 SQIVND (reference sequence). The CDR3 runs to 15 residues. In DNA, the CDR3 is TGTGCCAGCCAAAGGGTAGCGGACTCCTACAATGAGCAGTTCTTC. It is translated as CASQRVADSYNEQFF.

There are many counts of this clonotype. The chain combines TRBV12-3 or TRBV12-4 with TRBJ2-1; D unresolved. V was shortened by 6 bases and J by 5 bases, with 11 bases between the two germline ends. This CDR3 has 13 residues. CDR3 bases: TGTGCCAGCAGCTCCGTGGCTAACAATGAGCAGTTCTTC. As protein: CASSSVANNEQFF.

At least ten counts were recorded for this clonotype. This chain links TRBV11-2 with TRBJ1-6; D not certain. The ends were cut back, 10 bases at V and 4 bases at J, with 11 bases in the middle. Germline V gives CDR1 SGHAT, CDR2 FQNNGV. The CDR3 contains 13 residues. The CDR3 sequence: CATSESYNSPLHF. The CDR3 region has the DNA TGTGCCACCTCAGAGAGTTATAATTCACCCCTCCACTTT.

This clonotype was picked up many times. In DNA, the CDR3 is TGTGCCAGCAGCTTACAGGGGAATGAGCAGTTCTTC. Protein product: CASSLQGNEQFF. The gene calls are TRBV7-6 and TRBJ2-1, with D possibly being TRBD1 (6 bases). CDR3 length equals 12 residues. Per germline, CDR1 SGHVS and CDR2 FNYEAQ. Trimming took 2 bases from V and 7 from J, leaving 6 bases between them.

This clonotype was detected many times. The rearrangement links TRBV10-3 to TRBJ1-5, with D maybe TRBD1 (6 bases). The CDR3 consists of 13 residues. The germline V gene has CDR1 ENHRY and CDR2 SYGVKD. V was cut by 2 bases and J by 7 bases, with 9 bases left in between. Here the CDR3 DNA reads TGTGCCATCAGTGAGGGGGGGCGGCAGCCCCAGCATTTT. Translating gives CAISEGGRQPQHF.

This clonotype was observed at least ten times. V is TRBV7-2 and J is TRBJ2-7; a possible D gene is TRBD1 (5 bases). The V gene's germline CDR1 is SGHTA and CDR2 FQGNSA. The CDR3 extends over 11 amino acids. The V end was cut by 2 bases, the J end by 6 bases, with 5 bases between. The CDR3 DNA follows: TGTGCCAGCAGCTTAACAGGCGAGCAGTACTTC. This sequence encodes CASSLTGEQYF.

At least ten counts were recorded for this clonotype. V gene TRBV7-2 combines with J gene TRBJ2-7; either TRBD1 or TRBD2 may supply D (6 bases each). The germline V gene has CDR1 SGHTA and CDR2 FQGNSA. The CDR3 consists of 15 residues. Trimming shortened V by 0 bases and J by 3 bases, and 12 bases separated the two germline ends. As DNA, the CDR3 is TGTGCCAGCAGCTTAGCGCATGGAGGGGGCTACGAGCAGTACTTC. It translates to CASSLAHGGGYEQYF. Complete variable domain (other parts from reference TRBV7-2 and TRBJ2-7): GAGVSQSPSNKVTEKGKDVELRCDPISGHTALYWYRQSLGQGLEFLIYFQGNSAPDKSGLPSDRFSAERTGGSVSTLTIQRTQQEDSAVYLCASSLAHGGGYEQYFGPGTRLTVT.

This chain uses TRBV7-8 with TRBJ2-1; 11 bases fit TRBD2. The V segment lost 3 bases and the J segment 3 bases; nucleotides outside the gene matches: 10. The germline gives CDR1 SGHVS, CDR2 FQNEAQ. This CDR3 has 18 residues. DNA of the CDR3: TGTGCCAGCAGCTTCGTAGAGGGGCTAGCGGGGGGCTACAATGAGCAGTTCTTC. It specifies CASSFVEGLAGGYNEQFF.

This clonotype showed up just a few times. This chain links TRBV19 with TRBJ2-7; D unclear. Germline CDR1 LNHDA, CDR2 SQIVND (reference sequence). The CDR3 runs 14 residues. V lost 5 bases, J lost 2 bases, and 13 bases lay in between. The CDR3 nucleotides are TGTGCCAGTAGTGGGTCAGGCCCAACCTACGAGCAGTACTTC. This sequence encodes CASSGSGPTYEQYF.

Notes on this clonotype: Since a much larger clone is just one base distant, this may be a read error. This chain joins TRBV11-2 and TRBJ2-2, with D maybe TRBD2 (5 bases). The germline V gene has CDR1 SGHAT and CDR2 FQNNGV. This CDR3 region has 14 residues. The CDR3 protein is CVSPSSWGTGELFF. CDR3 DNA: TGTGTCAGCCCTAGCAGTTGGGGCACCGGGGAGCTGTTTTTT.

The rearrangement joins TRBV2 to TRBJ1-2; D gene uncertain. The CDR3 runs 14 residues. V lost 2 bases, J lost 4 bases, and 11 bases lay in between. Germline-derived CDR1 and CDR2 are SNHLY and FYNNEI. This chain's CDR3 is CASSETGQTYGYTF. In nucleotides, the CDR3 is TGTGCCAGCAGTGAAACGGGTCAGACCTATGGCTACACCTTC.